This TCR beta chain comes out of a study of T cell clones after liver transplantation. Here immunoSEQ multiplex PCR was the method, and the copy in TCRdb shows in-frame clones only, minus some. The sample holds around 75,000 clones, about 85% seen once. V was shortened by 0 bases and J by 0 bases, with 10 bases between the two germline ends. This CDR3 is 15 amino acids long. The germline V gene encodes CDR1 SGHRS and CDR2 YFSETQ. J is TRBJ2-7 and V is TRBV5-1; tentative D call: TRBD1 (7 bases). Sequences were derived from CD4+ T cells from blood, sampled 48 months after liver transplant. The clonotype originates from a human patient who received a liver transplant. Some of the T cells may derive from the graft donor. CDR3 region: CASSLGQGGSYEQYF. CDR3 bases: TGCGCCAGCAGCTTGGGCCAGGGGGGCTCCTACGAGCAGTACTTC.